Each of the 13 T cell receptor beta chains below was sequenced from the same sample in a study of blood T cell repertoires in COVID-19. Some clones are missing from TCRdb's copy, which holds only in-frame ones; the method was immunoSEQ multiplex PCR. The table shows 390,000 or so clones, with 80% to 90% occurring only once. The sample comprised PBMCs or T cells enriched from blood (not recorded which). Receptors were obtained from a young man who had recovered from COVID-19.

The genes are TRBV12-3 or TRBV12-4 and TRBJ2-7, with 9 bases lining up with TRBD1. After removal of 6 bases from V and 5 bases from J, the junction contained 5 bases not matched to a gene. The CDR3 runs to 13 residues. CDR3: CASSTTGGDEQYF. CDR3 nucleotide sequence: TGTGCCAGCAGCACCACAGGGGGCGACGAGCAGTACTTC.

This clone was picked up a small number of times. The J gene is TRBJ2-1, the V gene TRBV11-2; no firm D call. Germline V CDR1 and CDR2: SGHAT, FQNNGV. CDR3 length: 14 amino acids. Trimming took off 3 bases at V and 1 base at J, with 7 bases between the two ends. This CDR3 reads CASSLKPSYNEQFF. The CDR3 DNA sequence: TGTGCCAGCAGCTTGAAGCCATCCTACAATGAGCAGTTCTTC.

The chain couples TRBV4-2 to TRBJ2-7, with 11 bases matching TRBD2. CDR3 length equals 18 residues. Germline trimming cut 3 bases from V and 2 bases from J; bases unmatched to any gene: 12. The germline gives CDR1 LGHNA, CDR2 YNFKEQ. CDR3 DNA: TGTGCCAGCAGCCAGGGCCAGACGACTAGCGGGACCACCTACGAGCAGTACTTC. Its protein is CASSQGQTTSGTTYEQYF.

CDR3 amino acids: CASSVGIQDSSGANVLTF. The DNA of the CDR3 is TGTGCCAGCAGCGTCGGTATCCAGGACAGCTCTGGGGCCAACGTCCTGACTTTC. V and J are TRBV9 and TRBJ2-6, with a weak D call TRBD1 (6 bases). Per germline, CDR1 SGDLS and CDR2 YYNGEE. The CDR3 covers 18 residues. V was cut by 2 bases and J by 0 bases, with 15 bases left in between. Based on the CDR3 plus reference TRBV9 and TRBJ2-6, the full variable domain is DSGVTQTPKHLITATGQRVTLRCSPRSGDLSVYWYQQSLDQGLQFLIQYYNGEERAKGNILERFSAQQFPDLHSELNLSSLELGDSALYFCASSVGIQDSSGANVLTFGAGSRLTVL.

The rearrangement uses TRBV24-1 and TRBJ2-1; TRBD1 matches 7 bases. CDR3 length: 14 residues. The germline V gene has CDR1 KGHDR and CDR2 SFDVKD. V lost 10 bases and J lost 7; bases outside the gene matches: 12. The CDR3 is CATQLRQGWNEQFF. As DNA, the CDR3 is TGTGCCACACAACTTAGACAGGGTTGGAATGAGCAGTTCTTC.

CDR3 loop: CASSRHPEAFF. The CDR3 DNA sequence: TGTGCCAGTAGTAGACACCCTGAAGCTTTCTTT. V is TRBV19 and J is TRBJ1-1; no clear D. CDR1 and CDR2 (germline): LNHDA, SQIVND (reference sequence). The CDR3 length is 11 residues. V lost 4 bases, J lost 6 bases, and 6 bases lay in between.

As to this clone: Within the sample, other DNA sequences also encode this same CDR3. The V gene is TRBV3-1 (or the pseudogene TRBV3-2), the J gene TRBJ1-5, with 11 bases fitting TRBD1. J gave up 7 bases and V 3 bases, and 2 bases lay outside the gene matches. The germline V gene encodes CDR1 LGHDT and CDR2 YNNKEL (reference sequence). The CDR3 is made up of 14 amino acids. Written as DNA, the CDR3 is TGTGCCAGCAGCCAGGGACAGGGGGGACAGCCCCAGCATTTT. Protein product: CASSQGQGGQPQHF.

The rearrangement uses TRBV7-2 and TRBJ2-4; possible D gene TRBD2, 6 bases. Germline CDR1 reads SGHTA; CDR2 reads FQGNSA. V was shortened by 0 bases and J by 7 bases, with 16 bases between the two germline ends. CDR3 size: 16 residues. CDR3 DNA: TGTGCCAGCAGCTTAGCCTTATCGGGAGCTTGGAACATTCAGTACTTC. This sequence encodes CASSLALSGAWNIQYF. Full variable domain (outside the CDR3, taken from reference TRBV7-2 and TRBJ2-4): GAGVSQSPSNKVTEKGKDVELRCDPISGHTALYWYRQSLGQGLEFLIYFQGNSAPDKSGLPSDRFSAERTGGSVSTLTIQRTQQEDSAVYLCASSLALSGAWNIQYFGAGTRLSVL.

The chain recombines TRBV20-1 with TRBJ2-7; D remains unclear. The V and J ends lost 7 bases and 1 base respectively, with 8 bases between them. This CDR3 is built from 11 residues. Per the germline V gene, CDR1 is DFQATT and CDR2 is SNEGSKA (reference sequence). The CDR3: CSVQRSYEQYF. The CDR3 DNA sequence: TGCAGTGTACAGAGATCCTACGAGCAGTACTTC.

J is TRBJ1-1 and V is TRBV6-5, with D unresolved. This CDR3 spans 15 amino acids. V gave up 5 bases and J gave up 1 base, with 14 bases separating them. Germline lookup yields CDR1 MNHEY and CDR2 SVGAGI. The chain's CDR3 is CASSRIAGTNTEAFF. CDR3 sequence (DNA): TGTGCCAGCAGTCGTATAGCGGGAACGAACACTGAAGCTTTCTTT.

The chain recombines TRBV10-3 with TRBJ1-4, with TRBD1 as a possible D gene (5 bases). This CDR3 contains 14 residues. The V gene lost 10 bases and the J gene lost 6 bases, with 18 bases spanning the gap. CDR1 and CDR2 (germline): ENHRY, SYGVKD. Written as DNA, the CDR3 is TGTGCCACAAGTACTCCCGGGGGGGATGAAAAACTGTTTTTT. It is translated as CATSTPGGDEKLFF.

The chain combines TRBV4-1 with TRBJ1-2; 7 bases map to TRBD1. V lost 1 base, J lost 4 bases, and 3 bases stayed unmatched. Germline-derived CDR1 and CDR2 are MGHRA and YSYEKL. The CDR3 totals 14 residues. The CDR3 region is CASSQVSGGYGYTF. The CDR3 region has the DNA TGCGCCAGCAGCCAAGTTTCAGGGGGCTATGGCTACACCTTC.

This rearrangement joins TRBV5-1 to TRBJ2-7; possible D gene TRBD2, 6 bases. The germline V gene encodes CDR1 SGHRS and CDR2 YFSETQ. Trimming shortened V by 1 base and J by 6 bases, and 17 bases separated the two germline ends. The CDR3 runs to 15 residues. This chain's CDR3 is CASSLKGGGPLEQYF. In DNA, the CDR3 is TGCGCCAGCAGCTTGAAGGGTGGAGGGCCCCTCGAGCAGTACTTC.